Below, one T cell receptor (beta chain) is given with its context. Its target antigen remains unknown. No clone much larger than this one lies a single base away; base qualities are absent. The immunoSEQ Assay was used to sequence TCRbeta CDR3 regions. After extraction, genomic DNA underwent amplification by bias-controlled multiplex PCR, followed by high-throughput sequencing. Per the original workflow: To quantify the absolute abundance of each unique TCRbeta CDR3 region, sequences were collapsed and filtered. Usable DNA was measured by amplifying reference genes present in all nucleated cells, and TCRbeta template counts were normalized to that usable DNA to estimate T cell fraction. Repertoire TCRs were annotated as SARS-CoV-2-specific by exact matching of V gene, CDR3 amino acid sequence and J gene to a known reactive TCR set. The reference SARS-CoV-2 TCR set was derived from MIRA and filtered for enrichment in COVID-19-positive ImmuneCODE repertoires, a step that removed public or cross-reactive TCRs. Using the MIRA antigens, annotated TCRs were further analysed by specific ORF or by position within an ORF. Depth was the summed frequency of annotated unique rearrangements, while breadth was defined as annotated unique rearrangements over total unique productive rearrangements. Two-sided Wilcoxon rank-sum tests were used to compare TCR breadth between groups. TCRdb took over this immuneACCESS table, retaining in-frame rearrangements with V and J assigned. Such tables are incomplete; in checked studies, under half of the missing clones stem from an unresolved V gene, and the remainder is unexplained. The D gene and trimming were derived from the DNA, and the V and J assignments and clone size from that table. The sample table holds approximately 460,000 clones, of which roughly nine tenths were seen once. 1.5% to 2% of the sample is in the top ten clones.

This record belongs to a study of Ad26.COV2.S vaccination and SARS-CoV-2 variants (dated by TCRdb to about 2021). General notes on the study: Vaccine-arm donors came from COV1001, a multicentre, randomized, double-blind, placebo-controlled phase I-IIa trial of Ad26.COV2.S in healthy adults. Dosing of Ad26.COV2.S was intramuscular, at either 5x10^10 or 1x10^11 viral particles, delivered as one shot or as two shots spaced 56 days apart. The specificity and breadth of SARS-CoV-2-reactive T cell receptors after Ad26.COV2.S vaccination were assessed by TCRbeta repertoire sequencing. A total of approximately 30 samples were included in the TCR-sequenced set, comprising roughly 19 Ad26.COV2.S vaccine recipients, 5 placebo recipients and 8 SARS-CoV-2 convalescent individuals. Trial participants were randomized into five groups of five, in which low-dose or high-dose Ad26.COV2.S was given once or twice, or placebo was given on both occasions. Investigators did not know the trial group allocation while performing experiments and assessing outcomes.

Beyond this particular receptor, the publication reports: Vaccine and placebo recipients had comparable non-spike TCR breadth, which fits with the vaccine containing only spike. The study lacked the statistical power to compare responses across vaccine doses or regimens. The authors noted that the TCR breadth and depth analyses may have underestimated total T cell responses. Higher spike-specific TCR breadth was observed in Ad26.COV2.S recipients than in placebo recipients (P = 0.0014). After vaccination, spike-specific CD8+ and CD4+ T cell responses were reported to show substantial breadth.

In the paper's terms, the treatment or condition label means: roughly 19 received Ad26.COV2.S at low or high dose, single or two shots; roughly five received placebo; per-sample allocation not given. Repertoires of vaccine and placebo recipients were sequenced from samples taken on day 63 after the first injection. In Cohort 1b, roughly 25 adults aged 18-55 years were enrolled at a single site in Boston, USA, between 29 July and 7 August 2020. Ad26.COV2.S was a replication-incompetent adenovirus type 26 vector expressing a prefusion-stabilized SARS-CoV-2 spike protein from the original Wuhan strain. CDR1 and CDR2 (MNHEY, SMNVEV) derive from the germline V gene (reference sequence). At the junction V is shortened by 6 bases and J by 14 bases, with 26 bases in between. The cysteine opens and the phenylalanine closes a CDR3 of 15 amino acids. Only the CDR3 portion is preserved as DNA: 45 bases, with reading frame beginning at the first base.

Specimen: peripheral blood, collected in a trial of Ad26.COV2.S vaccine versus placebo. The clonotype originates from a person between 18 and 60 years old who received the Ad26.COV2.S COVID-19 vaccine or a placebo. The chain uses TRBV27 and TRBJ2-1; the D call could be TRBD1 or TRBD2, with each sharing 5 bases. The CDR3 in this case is CASSKLTWDQGEEFF. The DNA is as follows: TGTGCCAGCAGCAAACTCACTTGGGACCAAGGAGAGGAGTTCTTC.